The 27 T cell receptor beta chains listed next were all sequenced from one sample in a study of PD-1 blockade in classical Hodgkin lymphoma. Each and every patient relapsed after autologous stem cell transplantation, and patients got differing brentuximab vedotin exposure. TCRdb's copy holds only in-frame clones and misses some; the assay was immunoSEQ multiplex PCR. Of approximately 100,000 clones listed, 85% to 90% are singletons. Sequences were derived from peripheral blood mononuclear cells (PBMCs), sampled before the second cycle of nivolumab. Receptor source: a human donor with classical Hodgkin lymphoma.

This clone was counted only a few times. The CDR3 nucleotides are TGTGCCAGCAGTGCCCGGGAAGGGGCCAACGTCCTGACTTTC. Encoded protein: CASSAREGANVLTF. The chain has TRBV2 and TRBJ2-6; tentative D call: TRBD2 (5 bases). The germline V gene has CDR1 SNHLY and CDR2 FYNNEI. V was clipped by 4 bases and J by 4 bases, with 8 bases between them. This CDR3 has 14 residues. The whole variable domain, remainder taken from reference TRBV2 and TRBJ2-6, is EPEVTQTPSHQVTQMGQEVILRCVPISNHLYFYWYRQILGQKVEFLVSFYNNEISEKSEIFDDQFSVERPDGSNFTLKIRSTKLEDSAMYFCASSAREGANVLTFGAGSRLTVL.

The chain couples TRBV28 to TRBJ1-6; D is ambiguous. CDR3 length: 15 amino acids. Germline loops: CDR1 MDHEN, CDR2 SYDVKM. V dropped 5 bases and J dropped 9 bases, with 17 bases sitting between them. The CDR3 DNA reads as TGTGCCAGCAGTACCCCGACAAACGACGGTTCACCCCTCCACTTT. It yields the protein CASSTPTNDGSPLHF.

This chain uses TRBV10-3 with TRBJ1-1, with D possibly matching TRBD1 (6 bases). The CDR3 runs 16 residues. V dropped 4 bases and J dropped 0 bases, with 15 bases sitting between them. Germline V gene sequence: CDR1 ENHRY, CDR2 SYGVKD. The CDR3 nucleotides are TGTGCCATCAGTGTTCGGGACACGGACATGAACACTGAAGCTTTCTTT. It specifies CAISVRDTDMNTEAFF.

The CDR3 bases are TGTGCCAGCCAGACCGGGAGAACCTACGAGCAGTACTTC. Its protein product is CASQTGRTYEQYF. The gene calls are TRBV7-9 and TRBJ2-7, with a possible D match to TRBD2 (6 bases). CDR1 and CDR2 (germline): SEHNR, FQNEAQ (reference sequence). The CDR3 runs to 13 residues. The germline V and J ends were trimmed by 8 bases and 2 bases, with 13 bases remaining between them.

V gene TRBV5-4 combines with J gene TRBJ2-3; 12 bases are a match to TRBD2. With 7 bases clipped from V and 5 bases from J, the junction kept 8 bases outside the gene matches. Looked up from germline, CDR1 is SGHNT and CDR2 is YYREEE (reference sequence). The CDR3 length is 15 residues. The CDR3 region is CASFPSGGAGDTQYF. The CDR3 DNA is TGTGCCAGCTTTCCTAGCGGGGGGGCCGGAGATACGCAGTATTTT. Looking up the rest from reference TRBV5-4 and TRBJ2-3 gives the full variable domain: ETGVTQSPTHLIKTRGQQVTLRCSSQSGHNTVSWYQQALGQGPQFIFQYYREEENGRGNFPPRFSGLQFPNYSSELNVNALELDDSALYLCASFPSGGAGDTQYFGPGTRLTVL.

The sample holds a few counts of this clone. The rearrangement joins TRBV7-3 to TRBJ2-3, with 8 bases that match TRBD2. Germline lookup yields CDR1 SGHTA and CDR2 FQGTGA. This CDR3 comprises 15 residues. V shed 6 bases and J 2 bases; nucleotides not matched to a gene: 7. CDR3 DNA: TGTGCCAGCAGGTCTAGAGCGGGGGACACAGATACGCAGTATTTT. Protein: CASRSRAGDTDTQYF.

In this sample, this clone turned up once. V usage is TRBV6-5 and J usage is TRBJ2-3, with a weak D call TRBD2 (6 bases). The germline CDR1 and CDR2 sequences are MNHEY and SVGAGI. This CDR3 region has 15 residues. V was trimmed by 3 bases and J by 4 bases, leaving 14 bases between them. This CDR3 is CASSYGRGPPDTQYF. Here the CDR3 DNA reads TGTGCCAGCAGTTATGGGCGGGGACCCCCAGATACGCAGTATTTT.

The chain joins TRBV2 to TRBJ1-5, with D maybe TRBD1 (6 bases). V lost 5 bases, J lost 2 bases, and 13 bases lay in between. The CDR3 contains 15 residues. Germline CDR1 is SNHLY and CDR2 is FYNNEI. The chain's CDR3 is CASSPQGWGNQPQHF. As DNA, the CDR3 is TGTGCCAGCAGTCCTCAGGGGTGGGGCAATCAGCCCCAGCATTTT. Full variable domain (remainder filled in from reference TRBV2 and TRBJ1-5): EPEVTQTPSHQVTQMGQEVILRCVPISNHLYFYWYRQILGQKVEFLVSFYNNEISEKSEIFDDQFSVERPDGSNFTLKIRSTKLEDSAMYFCASSPQGWGNQPQHFGDGTRLSIL.

The chain carries TRBV7-6 and TRBJ2-7; the D gene is possibly TRBD1 (5 bases). CDR1 is SGHVS and CDR2 is FNYEAQ in the germline V gene. CDR3 length equals 14 residues. V was pared by 1 base and J by 6 bases, with 13 bases between. CDR3 DNA: TGTGCCAGCAGCTTAGTGACAGCCGACGGCGAGCAGTACTTC. Protein product: CASSLVTADGEQYF.

This rearrangement joins TRBV7-7 to TRBJ2-5; 8 bases fit TRBD1. Germline loops: CDR1 SSHAT, CDR2 FNYEAQ (reference sequence). The V segment lost 6 bases and the J segment 4 bases; nucleotides outside the gene matches: 13. The CDR3 has 16 residues. The CDR3 sequence is CASSYPQGAGVETQYF. The CDR3 DNA reads TGTGCCAGCAGTTATCCTCAGGGGGCGGGTGTAGAGACCCAGTACTTC.

The rearrangement uses TRBV6-6 and TRBJ1-2, with D possibly being TRBD1 (6 bases). The germline V and J ends were trimmed by 6 bases and 0 bases, with 14 bases remaining between them. CDR1 is MNHNY and CDR2 is SVGAGI in the germline V gene (reference sequence). The CDR3 consists of 15 residues. The DNA of the CDR3 is TGTGCCAGCAGGATTACAGGGAAGTCTAACTATGGCTACACCTTC. As protein: CASRITGKSNYGYTF.

The chain combines TRBV9 with TRBJ2-1; D unresolved. The ends were cut back, 0 bases at V and 5 bases at J, with 9 bases in the middle. Looked up from germline, CDR1 is SGDLS and CDR2 is YYNGEE. CDR3 length: 14 amino acids. This chain's CDR3 is CASSVGYGDNEQFF. The CDR3 DNA follows: TGTGCCAGCAGCGTAGGCTACGGCGACAATGAGCAGTTCTTC. Drawing the rest from reference TRBV9 and TRBJ2-1, the complete variable domain is DSGVTQTPKHLITATGQRVTLRCSPRSGDLSVYWYQQSLDQGLQFLIQYYNGEERAKGNILERFSAQQFPDLHSELNLSSLELGDSALYFCASSVGYGDNEQFFGPGTRLTVL.

J is TRBJ2-3 and V is TRBV4-3; 10 positions match TRBD1. This CDR3 comprises 16 residues. Germline V lookup: CDR1 LGHNA, CDR2 YSLEER. The ends lost 4 bases at V and 6 bases at J; junction bases unmatched: 10. The CDR3: CASSLQPGQGWDTQYF. CDR3 coding DNA: TGCGCCAGCAGCCTCCAACCGGGACAGGGGTGGGATACGCAGTATTTT.

The CDR3 here is CASSLMGEHTDTQYF. In DNA form, the CDR3 reads TGTGCCAGCAGCTTAATGGGGGAGCACACAGATACGCAGTATTTT. The chain uses TRBV7-2 and TRBJ2-3; D assignment may be TRBD1 or TRBD2 (5 bases each). V lost 2 bases to trimming and J lost 2 bases, with 11 bases between them. The germline gives CDR1 SGHTA, CDR2 FQGNSA. The CDR3 is 15 amino acids.

CDR3 in amino acids: CASSGLAANTGELFF. CDR3 nucleotide sequence: TGTGCCAGCAGTGGGTTAGCGGCGAACACCGGGGAGCTGTTTTTT. V is TRBV2 and J is TRBJ2-2, with D perhaps matching TRBD2 (6 bases). This CDR3 is built from 15 residues. Trimming took off 4 bases at V and 0 bases at J, with 9 bases between the two ends. Germline V lookup: CDR1 SNHLY, CDR2 FYNNEI.

This clone was recorded only once. The J gene is TRBJ2-3, the V gene TRBV5-1; D is possibly TRBD2 (6 bases). Germline V lookup: CDR1 SGHRS, CDR2 YFSETQ. The CDR3 has 13 residues. V dropped 6 bases and J dropped 1 base, with 9 bases sitting between them. CDR3 sequence: CASKGGGTDTQYF. CDR3 DNA sequence: TGCGCCAGCAAGGGCGGGGGCACAGATACGCAGTATTTT.

This chain joins TRBV11-3 and TRBJ1-1, with 8 bases lining up with TRBD1. CDR1 SGHNT and CDR2 YENEEA come from the germline V gene. The CDR3 is 19 residues long. With 6 bases clipped from V and 0 bases from J, the junction kept 18 bases outside the gene matches. This chain's CDR3 is CASRRFLPRGREVNTEAFF. The CDR3 DNA sequence: TGTGCCAGCAGGAGATTTCTACCCAGGGGGCGCGAAGTGAACACTGAAGCTTTCTTT.

V is TRBV30 and J is TRBJ1-2, with D perhaps TRBD1 (5 bases). CDR3 length equals 10 residues. The germline V gene encodes CDR1 GTSNPN and CDR2 SVGIG (reference sequence). V shed 4 bases and J shed 7 bases, with 7 bases lying between them. CDR3 in amino acids: CAWIGGGYTF. DNA for the CDR3: TGTGCCTGGATCGGGGGTGGCTACACCTTC.

The CDR3, as DNA: TGTGCCAGCAGTTATTTGCAGGGCCGGGGTGAAAAACTGTTTTTT. Amino acid sequence: CASSYLQGRGEKLFF. The chain is built from TRBV6-5 and TRBJ1-4; D is possibly TRBD1 (5 bases). V was trimmed by 3 bases and J by 7 bases, leaving 15 bases between them. CDR3 size: 15 residues. Looked up from germline, CDR1 is MNHEY and CDR2 is SVGAGI.

This clone was detected only once. The chain joins TRBV9 to TRBJ2-1; D could derive from TRBD1 or TRBD2 (5 bases each). CDR1 and CDR2 (germline): SGDLS, YYNGEE. The V gene lost 0 bases and the J gene lost 9 bases, with 10 bases spanning the gap. The CDR3 length is 13 residues. The CDR3 reads CASSVGAGSEQFF. CDR3 DNA: TGTGCCAGCAGCGTAGGGGCAGGGAGTGAGCAGTTCTTC.

This rearrangement joins TRBV10-3 to TRBJ2-1; TRBD2 aligns across 8 bases. The germline gives CDR1 ENHRY, CDR2 SYGVKD. The J segment lost 8 bases and the V segment lost 6 bases, leaving 12 bases of the junction unmatched. The CDR3 runs 15 residues. The CDR3 DNA reads as TGTGCCATCAGCGGTGGGACTAGTACATCCGATGAGCAGTTCTTC. Residues: CAISGGTSTSDEQFF.

The rearrangement uses TRBV28 and TRBJ1-2, with 8 bases identical to TRBD1. This CDR3 has 13 residues. Losses at the gene ends were 9 bases for V and 3 bases for J; bases not matched to a gene: 6. CDR1 is MDHEN, CDR2 SYDVKM, per germline. The CDR3 DNA sequence: TGTGCCAGTTTGGACAGGGCTGACTATGGCTACACCTTC. Translating it yields CASLDRADYGYTF.

The chain joins TRBV6-1 to TRBJ1-1; TRBD1 matches 7 bases. Germline CDR1 MNHNS, CDR2 SASEGT. The junction had 10 bases not matched to a gene; V was cut back by 5 bases and J by 4 bases. The CDR3 is made up of 15 amino acids. This chain's CDR3 is CASSRTRGGATEAFF. As DNA, the CDR3 is TGTGCCAGCAGTCGAACCAGGGGGGGGGCCACTGAAGCTTTCTTT.

V and J are TRBV11-2 and TRBJ2-2, with D maybe TRBD1 (7 bases). Per germline, CDR1 SGHAT and CDR2 FQNNGV. The CDR3 totals 17 residues. Trimming cost V 3 bases and J 8 bases, with 22 bases left between them. CDR3 protein: CASSLEGALAIPGELFF. The CDR3 nucleotides are TGTGCCAGCAGCTTGGAGGGGGCATTGGCCATCCCGGGGGAGCTGTTTTTT.

The V gene is TRBV10-3, the J gene TRBJ2-7; 9 bases fit TRBD2. CDR1 is ENHRY, CDR2 SYGVKD, per germline. The CDR3 sequence is 14 residues long. V lost 6 bases, J lost 3 bases, and 6 bases stayed unmatched. The CDR3 DNA is TGTGCCATCAGCGCCGGGACTAGCTTCTACGAGCAGTACTTC. This gives the protein CAISAGTSFYEQYF.

The genes are TRBV5-1 and TRBJ2-7, with 10 bases that match TRBD1. Germline CDR1 is SGHRS and CDR2 is YFSETQ. The trim removed 4 bases at V and 2 bases at J, leaving 3 bases unmatched. The CDR3 loop spans 14 amino acids. CDR3 DNA sequence: TGCGCCAGCAGCGCTGGACAGGGGGCCTACGAGCAGTACTTC. It specifies CASSAGQGAYEQYF.

The chain links TRBV10-3 to TRBJ1-5, with D perhaps TRBD1 (5 bases). Germline values: CDR1 ENHRY, CDR2 SYGVKD. This CDR3 region has 14 residues. Trimming stripped 5 bases from V and 2 bases from J, with 10 bases between. The CDR3 loop is CAISSGDGNQPQHF. DNA of the CDR3: TGTGCCATCAGTTCGGGGGACGGCAATCAGCCCCAGCATTTT.